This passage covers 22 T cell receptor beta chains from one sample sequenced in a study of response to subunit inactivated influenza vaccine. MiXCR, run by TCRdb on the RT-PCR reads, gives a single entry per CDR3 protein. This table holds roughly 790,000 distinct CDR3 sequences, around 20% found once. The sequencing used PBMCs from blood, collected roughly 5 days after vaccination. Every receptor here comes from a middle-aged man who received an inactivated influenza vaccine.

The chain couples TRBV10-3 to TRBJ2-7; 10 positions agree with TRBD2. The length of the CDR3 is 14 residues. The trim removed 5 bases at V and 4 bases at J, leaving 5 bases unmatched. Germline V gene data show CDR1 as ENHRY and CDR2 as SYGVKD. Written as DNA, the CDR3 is TGTGCCATCAGTTGGGCTAGCGGGGGTTACGAGCAGTACTTC. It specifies CAISWASGGYEQYF.

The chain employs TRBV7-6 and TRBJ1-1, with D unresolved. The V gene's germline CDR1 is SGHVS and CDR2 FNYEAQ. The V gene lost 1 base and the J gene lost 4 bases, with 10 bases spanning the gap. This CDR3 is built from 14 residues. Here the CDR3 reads CASSLGPLGTEAFF. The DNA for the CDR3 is TGTGCCAGCAGCTTAGGCCCCCTCGGCACTGAAGCTTTCTTT.

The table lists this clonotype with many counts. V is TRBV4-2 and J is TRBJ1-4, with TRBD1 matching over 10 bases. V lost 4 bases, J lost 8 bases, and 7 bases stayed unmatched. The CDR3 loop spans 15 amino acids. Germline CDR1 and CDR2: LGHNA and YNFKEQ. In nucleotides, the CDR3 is TGTGCCAGCAGCCCAGGGACAGGGGAAGGGGAAAAACTGTTTTTT. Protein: CASSPGTGEGEKLFF.

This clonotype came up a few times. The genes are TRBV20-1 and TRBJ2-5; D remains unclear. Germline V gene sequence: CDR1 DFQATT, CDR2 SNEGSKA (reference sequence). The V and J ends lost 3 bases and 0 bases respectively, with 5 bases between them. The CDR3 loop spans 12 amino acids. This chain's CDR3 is CSASDNQETQYF. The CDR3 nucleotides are TGCAGTGCTAGTGACAACCAAGAGACCCAGTACTTC.

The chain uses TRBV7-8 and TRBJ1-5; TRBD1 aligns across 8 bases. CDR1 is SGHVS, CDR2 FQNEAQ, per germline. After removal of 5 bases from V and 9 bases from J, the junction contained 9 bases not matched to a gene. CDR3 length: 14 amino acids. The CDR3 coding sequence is TGTGCCAGCAGCCCCGGACAGGGTCGAGTGCCCCAGCATTTT. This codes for CASSPGQGRVPQHF.

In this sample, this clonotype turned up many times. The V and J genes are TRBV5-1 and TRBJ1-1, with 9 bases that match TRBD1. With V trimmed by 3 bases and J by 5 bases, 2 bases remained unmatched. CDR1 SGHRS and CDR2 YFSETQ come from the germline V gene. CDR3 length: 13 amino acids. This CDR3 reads CASSWTGDTEAFF. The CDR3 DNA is TGCGCCAGCAGCTGGACAGGGGATACTGAAGCTTTCTTT. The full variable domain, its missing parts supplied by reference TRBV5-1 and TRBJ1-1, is KAGVTQTPRYLIKTRGQQVTLSCSPISGHRSVSWYQQTPGQGLQFLFEYFSETQRNKGNFPGRFSGRQFSNSRSEMNVSTLELGDSALYLCASSWTGDTEAFFGQGTRLTVV.

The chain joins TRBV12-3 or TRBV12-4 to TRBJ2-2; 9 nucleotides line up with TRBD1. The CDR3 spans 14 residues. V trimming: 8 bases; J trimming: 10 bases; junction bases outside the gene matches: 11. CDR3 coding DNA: TGTGCCAGCGGGGGACAGGGCCCCGGTGCGGAGCTGTTTTTT. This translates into CASGGQGPGAELFF.

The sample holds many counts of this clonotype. The CDR3 region is CAISEWGADTEAFF. Written as DNA, the CDR3 is TGTGCCATCAGTGAGTGGGGGGCGGACACTGAAGCTTTCTTT. This chain joins TRBV10-3 and TRBJ1-1; weak D call: TRBD1 (6 bases). Trimming removed 1 base at V and 3 bases at J, with 9 bases between. The CDR3 has 14 amino acids. Germline CDR1 reads ENHRY; CDR2 reads SYGVKD.

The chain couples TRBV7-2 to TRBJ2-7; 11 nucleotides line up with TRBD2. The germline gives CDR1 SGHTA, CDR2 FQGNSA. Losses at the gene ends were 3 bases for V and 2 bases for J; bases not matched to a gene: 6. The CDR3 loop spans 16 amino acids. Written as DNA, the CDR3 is TGTGCCAGCAGCTTGTGGGGGACTAGCGGTACCTACGAGCAGTACTTC. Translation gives CASSLWGTSGTYEQYF.

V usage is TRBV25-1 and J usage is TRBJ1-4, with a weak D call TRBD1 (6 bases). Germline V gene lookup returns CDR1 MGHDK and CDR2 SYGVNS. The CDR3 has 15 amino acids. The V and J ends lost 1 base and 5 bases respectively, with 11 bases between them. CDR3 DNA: TGTGCCAGCAGTGAATTGGCAGGGGTGAATGAAAAACTGTTTTTT. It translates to CASSELAGVNEKLFF.

The CDR3 is CASSHRGDTEAFF. CDR3 bases: TGCGCCAGCAGTCACAGGGGAGACACTGAAGCTTTCTTT. V gene TRBV10-2 combines with J gene TRBJ1-1; 7 nucleotides align to TRBD1. Trimming at V came to 5 bases and at J to 3 bases, leaving 3 bases not matched to a gene. CDR1 and CDR2 from the germline V gene are WSHSY and SAAADI. The CDR3 length is 13 residues.

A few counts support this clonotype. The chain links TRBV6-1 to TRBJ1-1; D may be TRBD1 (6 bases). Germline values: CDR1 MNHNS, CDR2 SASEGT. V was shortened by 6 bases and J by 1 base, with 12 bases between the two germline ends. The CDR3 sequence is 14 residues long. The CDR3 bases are TGTGCCAGCAGCATCACAGGGCGGAACACTGAAGCTTTCTTT. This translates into CASSITGRNTEAFF.

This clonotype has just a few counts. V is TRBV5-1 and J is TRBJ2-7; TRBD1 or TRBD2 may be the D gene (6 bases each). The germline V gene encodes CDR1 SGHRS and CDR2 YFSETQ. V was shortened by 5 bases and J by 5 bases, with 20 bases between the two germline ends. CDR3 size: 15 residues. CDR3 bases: TGCGCCAGCAGTCGCCGGGCGGTGGGGGGCGACGAGCAGTACTTC. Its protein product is CASSRRAVGGDEQYF.

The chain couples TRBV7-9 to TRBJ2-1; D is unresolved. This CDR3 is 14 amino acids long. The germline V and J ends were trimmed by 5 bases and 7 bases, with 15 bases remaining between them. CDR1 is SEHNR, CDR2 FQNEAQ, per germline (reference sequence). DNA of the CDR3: TGTGCCAGCAGCCCCAACCTGGCGGCGAATGAGCAGTTCTTC. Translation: CASSPNLAANEQFF.

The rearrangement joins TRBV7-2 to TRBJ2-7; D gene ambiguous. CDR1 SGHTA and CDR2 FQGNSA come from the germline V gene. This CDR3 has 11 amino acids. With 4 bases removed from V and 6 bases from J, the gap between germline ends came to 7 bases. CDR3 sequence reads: CASSSTSEQYF. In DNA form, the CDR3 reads TGTGCCAGCAGCTCGACAAGCGAGCAGTACTTC. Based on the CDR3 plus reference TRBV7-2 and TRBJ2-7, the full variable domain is GAGVSQSPSNKVTEKGKDVELRCDPISGHTALYWYRQSLGQGLEFLIYFQGNSAPDKSGLPSDRFSAERTGGSVSTLTIQRTQQEDSAVYLCASSSTSEQYFGPGTRLTVT.

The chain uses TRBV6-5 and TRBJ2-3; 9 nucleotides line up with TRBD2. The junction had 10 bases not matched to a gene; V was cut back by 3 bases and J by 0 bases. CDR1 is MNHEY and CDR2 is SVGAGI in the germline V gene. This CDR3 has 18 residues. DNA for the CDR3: TGTGCCAGCAGTTATATTGGAGCGGGGGGTTCTAGCACAGATACGCAGTATTTT. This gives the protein CASSYIGAGGSSTDTQYF.

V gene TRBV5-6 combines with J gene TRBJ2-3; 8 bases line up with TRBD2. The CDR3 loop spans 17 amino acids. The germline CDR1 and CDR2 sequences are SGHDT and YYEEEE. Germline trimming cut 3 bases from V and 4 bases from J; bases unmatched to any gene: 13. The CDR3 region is CASSSPLSSGSSDTQYF. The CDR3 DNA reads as TGTGCCAGCAGCTCCCCATTGTCCAGCGGGAGCTCAGATACGCAGTATTTT.

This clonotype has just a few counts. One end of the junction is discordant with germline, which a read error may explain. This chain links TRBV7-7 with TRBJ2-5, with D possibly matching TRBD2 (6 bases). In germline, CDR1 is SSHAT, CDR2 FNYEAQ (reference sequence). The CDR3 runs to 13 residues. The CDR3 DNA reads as TGTGCTAGCAGCCAAAGCGGGCGTGAGACCCAGTACTTC. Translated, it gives CASSQSGRETQYF.

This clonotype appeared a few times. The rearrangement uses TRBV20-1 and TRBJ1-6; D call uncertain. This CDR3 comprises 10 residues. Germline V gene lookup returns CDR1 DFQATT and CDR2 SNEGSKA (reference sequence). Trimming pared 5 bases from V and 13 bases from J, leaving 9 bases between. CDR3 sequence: CSALLGPLHF. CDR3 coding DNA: TGCAGTGCTCTACTGGGGCCCCTCCACTTT.

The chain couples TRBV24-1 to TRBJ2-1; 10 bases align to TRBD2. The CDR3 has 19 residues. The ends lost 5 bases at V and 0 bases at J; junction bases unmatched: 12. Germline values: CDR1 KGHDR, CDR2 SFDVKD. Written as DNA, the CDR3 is TGTGCCACCAGTGGGACTAGCGGACCCCAGCGACCCTCCTACAATGAGCAGTTCTTC. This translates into CATSGTSGPQRPSYNEQFF.

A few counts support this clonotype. CDR3 protein: CASSKSTSGRAHEQYF. The CDR3 coding sequence is TGTGCCAGCAGTAAAAGTACTAGCGGGAGGGCCCACGAGCAGTACTTC. This chain joins TRBV6-1 and TRBJ2-7; 13 bases are a match to TRBD2. V was clipped by 5 bases and J by 5 bases; unmatched bases: 9. CDR3 length: 16 amino acids. Germline V gives CDR1 MNHNS, CDR2 SASEGT.

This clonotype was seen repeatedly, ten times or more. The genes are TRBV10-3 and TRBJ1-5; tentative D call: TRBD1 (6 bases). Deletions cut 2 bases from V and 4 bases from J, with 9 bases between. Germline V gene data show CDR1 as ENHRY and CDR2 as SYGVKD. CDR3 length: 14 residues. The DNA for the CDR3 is TGTGCCATCAGTGAGGCCCAGGGGAATCAGCCCCAGCATTTT. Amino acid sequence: CAISEAQGNQPQHF.